The 20 T cell receptor beta chains below were found in one sample sequenced in a study of CD8 T cells in ankylosing spondylitis. Study findings and constraints: One TCR beta motif, made up of eight or nine highly homologous variants, appeared characteristic of ankylosing spondylitis blood.

No cognate antigen is known for these TCRs. TCRdb analysed the 5' RACE reads with MiXCR anew, one entry per CDR3 protein. The repertoire holds approximately 550,000 distinct CDR3 sequences, approximately 12% seen once, with 6.8% in the top ten. Material for sequencing was blood, either unsorted or a sorted T cell fraction (not recorded which). These receptors all stem from a male donor with ankylosing spondylitis.

The J gene is TRBJ2-7, the V gene TRBV29-1; 9 bases map to TRBD2. The CDR3 spans 14 residues. Trimming at V came to 7 bases and at J to 5 bases, leaving 12 bases not matched to a gene. Germline values: CDR1 SQVTM, CDR2 ANQGSEA. The CDR3 spells CSAKRGQREDEQYF. The CDR3 DNA is TGCAGCGCAAAGAGGGGCCAGCGGGAGGACGAGCAGTACTTC.

This chain joins TRBV12-3 or TRBV12-4 and TRBJ1-5; D unresolved. CDR3 size: 17 residues. Between the trimmed V and J ends, which lost 2 bases and 3 bases, there was a span of 17 bases. Written as DNA, the CDR3 is TGTGCCAGCAGTTTAAGGCAGGCCGAAACGACCAATCAGCCCCAGCATTTT. Translation: CASSLRQAETTNQPQHF.

The gene calls are TRBV5-1 and TRBJ1-1; D gene ambiguous. This CDR3 has 17 amino acids. The ends were cut back, 3 bases at V and 5 bases at J, with 23 bases in the middle. Germline CDR1 reads SGHRS; CDR2 reads YFSETQ. The CDR3 spells CASSYPSGGEEGTEAFF. The CDR3 DNA reads as TGCGCCAGCAGCTACCCATCTGGTGGGGAGGAGGGAACTGAAGCTTTCTTT.

This clonotype appeared a few times. The chain joins TRBV6-1 to TRBJ1-3, with D possibly TRBD1 on 6 matching bases. From germline, CDR1 is MNHNS and CDR2 SASEGT. The germline V and J ends were trimmed by 7 bases and 0 bases, with 10 bases remaining between them. The CDR3 is 14 residues long. The CDR3 is CASNRTVSGNTIYF. DNA of the CDR3: TGTGCCAGCAATCGGACAGTCTCTGGAAACACCATATATTTT.

The chain couples TRBV12-3 or TRBV12-4 to TRBJ1-1; 7 nucleotides agree with TRBD1. The CDR3 is 15 amino acids. Trimming took 4 bases from V and 2 from J; bases not matched to a gene: 7. DNA of the CDR3: TGTGCCAGCAGTTATGTACGACAGGGCAACACTGAAGCTTTCTTT. It encodes CASSYVRQGNTEAFF.

The chain links TRBV5-8 to TRBJ1-5; D gene ambiguous. There are 12 residues in the CDR3. V was trimmed by 4 bases and J by 6 bases, leaving 8 bases between them. The V gene's germline CDR1 is SGHTS and CDR2 YDEGEE. The CDR3 nucleotides read TGTGCCAGCAGCCCCCGAAGTCAGCCCCAGCATTTT. This sequence encodes CASSPRSQPQHF.

There are many counts of this clonotype. The rearrangement joins TRBV5-1 to TRBJ2-3, with D unresolved. Germline CDR1 and CDR2: SGHRS and YFSETQ. V was clipped by 0 bases and J by 2 bases, with 7 bases between them. CDR3 length: 14 amino acids. The DNA of the CDR3 is TGCGCCAGCAGCTTGGCTCGCTTCACAGATACGCAGTATTTT. Translating gives CASSLARFTDTQYF.

The chain has TRBV30 and TRBJ1-1; tentative D call: TRBD1 (5 bases). CDR1 is GTSNPN, CDR2 SVGIG, per germline (reference sequence). CDR3 length: 13 amino acids. Trimming shortened V by 4 bases and J by 3 bases, and 12 bases separated the two germline ends. CDR3 amino acids: CAWTKTAYTEAFF. CDR3 bases: TGTGCCTGGACCAAGACAGCTTACACTGAAGCTTTCTTT. Based on the CDR3 plus reference TRBV30 and TRBJ1-1, the full variable domain is SQTIHQWPATLVQPVGSPLSLECTVEGTSNPNLYWYRQAAGRGLQLLFYSVGIGQISSEVPQNLSASRPQDRQFILSSKKLLLSDSGFYLCAWTKTAYTEAFFGQGTRLTVV.

The rearrangement links TRBV28 to TRBJ2-1; 8 bases are a match to TRBD1. Germline CDR1 MDHEN, CDR2 SYDVKM. V lost 11 bases and J lost 10; bases outside the gene matches: 7. The CDR3 has 11 residues. The CDR3, as DNA: TGTGCCTTACAGGGGGTCGGAGAGCAGTTCTTC. Its translation: CALQGVGEQFF.

This clonotype showed up just a few times. CDR3 in amino acids: CASSPGLAGGLSGTDTQYF. The CDR3 DNA follows: TGTGCCAGCAGTCCCGGACTAGCGGGAGGCCTGTCCGGGACAGATACGCAGTATTTT. V is TRBV12-3 or TRBV12-4 and J is TRBJ2-3; 14 bases align to TRBD2. The CDR3 length is 19 residues. V dropped 5 bases and J dropped 3; count of bases not matched to a gene: 13.

V and J are TRBV20-1 and TRBJ1-1; no definite D call. The CDR3 loop spans 14 amino acids. CDR1 DFQATT and CDR2 SNEGSKA come from the germline V gene (reference sequence). Trimming cost V 0 bases and J 4 bases, with 12 bases left between them. The CDR3, as DNA: TGCAGTGCTAGAGAGCTACCGCCGCCCACTGAAGCTTTCTTT. This encodes CSARELPPPTEAFF.

V usage is TRBV27 and J usage is TRBJ1-5, with TRBD1 matching over 9 bases. The CDR3 covers 14 residues. Germline assignment: CDR1 MNHEY and CDR2 SMNVEV (reference sequence). V lost 5 bases, J lost 5 bases, and 4 bases stayed unmatched. CDR3 coding DNA: TGTGCCAGCAGTGCCTACAGGGGGCATCAGCCCCAGCATTTT. This encodes CASSAYRGHQPQHF.

The chain is built from TRBV21-1 and TRBJ2-1; TRBD1, the table's D call, was not compared with the DNA. TRBV21-1 is an annotated pseudogene. The CDR3 is 22 amino acids. The CDR3: CASSKNFTDRDRGTVYTGEQFF. The CDR3 region has the DNA TGTGCCAGCAGCAAAAATTTCACGGACCGGGACAGAGGGACCGTATATACGGGTGAGCAGTTCTTC.

This clonotype was detected only a few times. The rearrangement uses TRBV14 and TRBJ1-2; D perhaps matches TRBD1 (5 bases). Between the trimmed V and J ends, which lost 4 bases and 8 bases, there was a span of 20 bases. The CDR3 extends over 15 amino acids. Germline-derived CDR1 and CDR2 are SGHDN and FVKESK. The chain's CDR3 is CASSPTTEGLGGYTF. CDR3 coding DNA: TGTGCCAGCAGCCCCACGACAGAGGGGCTCGGGGGCTACACCTTC.

This clonotype was recorded a few times. The gene calls are TRBV18 and TRBJ1-4; D might be TRBD1 (5 bases). The CDR3 loop spans 14 amino acids. CDR1 is KGHSH, CDR2 LQKENI, per germline. V shed 1 base and J shed 11 bases, with 14 bases lying between them. The CDR3 is CASSPRTGGEKLFF. In DNA form, the CDR3 reads TGTGCCAGCTCACCACGTACGGGAGGGGAGAAACTGTTTTTT.

This clonotype came up many times. The chain joins TRBV11-2 to TRBJ2-1; D remains ambiguous. V lost 4 bases, J lost 5 bases, and 12 bases lay in between. Germline V lookup: CDR1 SGHAT, CDR2 FQNNGV. The CDR3 covers 14 residues. CDR3 in DNA: TGTGCCAGCAGCTCCACCTACTTTCACAATGAGCAGTTCTTC. Amino acid sequence: CASSSTYFHNEQFF.

This rearrangement joins TRBV6-5 to TRBJ2-5; TRBD1 might be the D (5 bases). The CDR3 totals 14 residues. The germline V gene encodes CDR1 MNHEY and CDR2 SVGAGI. Trimming took 4 bases from V and 4 from J, leaving 13 bases between them. CDR3 in amino acids: CASSWSQGAETQYF. The DNA of the CDR3 is TGTGCCAGCAGTTGGAGCCAGGGTGCAGAGACCCAGTACTTC.

This clonotype was seen a few times. V gene TRBV25-1 combines with J gene TRBJ2-7, with TRBD2 as a possible D gene (5 bases). The CDR3 covers 15 residues. Trimming left V 3 bases short and J 4 bases short, with 16 bases between. Germline values: CDR1 MGHDK, CDR2 SYGVNS. The CDR3 DNA reads as TGTGCCAGCAGTGATGGAGGACTGGGTCTTTACGAGCAGTACTTC. Amino acids: CASSDGGLGLYEQYF.

The sample holds a few counts of this clonotype. The V call is TRBV28, the J call TRBJ2-1, with D possibly TRBD2 on 6 matching bases. The V end lost 3 bases, the J end lost 15 bases, and 12 bases lay between the germline ends. Germline CDR1 is MDHEN and CDR2 is SYDVKM. The CDR3 is 11 residues long. This CDR3 reads CASSFRRGGFF. CDR3 sequence (DNA): TGTGCCAGCAGTTTCCGTAGGGGAGGGTTCTTC.

This chain joins TRBV21-1 and TRBJ1-5; TRBD1 is taken as the D call from the table, unchecked against the DNA. TRBV21-1 is an annotated pseudogene. The CDR3 runs 17 residues. The CDR3, as DNA: TGTGCCAGCAGCAAAAAAGGACAGAAATTTAGCAATCAGCCCCAGCATTTT. It codes for CASSKKGQKFSNQPQHF.